This is a list of T cell receptor beta chains from one sample in a study of T-cell reconstitution after alpha-beta-depleted transplantation in children. TCRdb redid the calling of the PCR reads with MiXCR, one entry per CDR3 protein. The top ten hold 4% of the sample, which has over 550,000 distinct CDR3 sequences, 8% to 11% seen once. The sequences come from PBMCs from the stem cell graft donor, collected from the stem cell graft. These receptors came from a human donor who donated a stem cell graft to a child with acute myeloid leukemia. The CDR3 runs from the conserved cysteine through the conserved F or W. The order of the fields is CDR3 length, clone size, V gene, D gene, J gene, CDR3 protein, CDR3 DNA. D genes are given only for firm matches. Clone size is given for some rows only: seen once, a few or many times, or a class if the clone is expanded.

length: 17
size: -
V: TRBV12-3/TRBV12-4
D: TRBD2
J: TRBJ2-7
CDR3: CTSSRLAGVQRSYEQYF
DNA: TGTACCAGCAGCCGACTAGCGGGAGTCCAACGCTCCTACGAGCAGTACTTC

length: 15
size: -
V: TRBV7-9
D: TRBD1
J: TRBJ2-1
CDR3: CASKAGQGRFNEQFF
DNA: TGTGCCAGCAAGGCGGGACAGGGGCGTTTCAATGAGCAGTTCTTC

length: 16
size: -
V: TRBV7-8
D: TRBD2
J: TRBJ2-7
CDR3: CASSYVGLAGLSEQYF
DNA: TGTGCCAGCAGCTATGTGGGGCTAGCGGGATTAAGCGAGCAGTACTTC

length: 16
size: -
V: TRBV18
D: TRBD1
J: TRBJ2-1
CDR3: CASSPRTGGTFNEQFF
DNA: TGTGCCAGCTCACCCAGGACAGGGGGGACTTTCAATGAGCAGTTCTTC

length: 15
size: -
V: TRBV12-3/TRBV12-4
D: TRBD2
J: TRBJ2-3
CDR3: CASSSRGGVADTQYF
DNA: TGTGCCAGCAGTTCCCGGGGGGGGGTGGCAGATACGCAGTATTTT

length: 14
size: many
V: TRBV25-1
D: TRBD2
J: TRBJ2-1
CDR3: CASSDSGGNNEQFF
DNA: TGTGCCAGCAGTGATAGCGGGGGAAACAATGAGCAGTTCTTC

length: 20
size: few
V: TRBV20-1
D: TRBD2
J: TRBJ2-1
CDR3: CSALTLGTSGRQNSYNEQFF
DNA: TGCAGTGCTTTAACCCTCGGGACTAGCGGGAGGCAAAACTCCTACAATGAGCAGTTCTTC

length: 13
size: many
V: TRBV7-7
D: -
J: TRBJ2-1
CDR3: CASSSKGSDEQFF
DNA: TGTGCTAGCAGCTCAAAGGGGAGCGATGAGCAGTTCTTC

length: 14
size: -
V: TRBV29-1
D: -
J: TRBJ2-7
CDR3: CSVRGGTLSYEQYF
DNA: TGCAGCGTTCGGGGCGGTACTCTCTCCTACGAGCAGTACTTC

length: 15
size: many
V: TRBV7-9
D: TRBD2
J: TRBJ2-2
CDR3: CASSRGLAETGELFF
DNA: TGTGCCAGCAGCCGGGGACTAGCGGAAACCGGGGAGCTGTTTTTT

length: 13
size: many
V: TRBV25-1
D: -
J: TRBJ1-1
CDR3: CASSAIEQGRAFF
DNA: TGTGCCAGCAGTGCGATCGAACAGGGCCGAGCTTTCTTT

length: 13
size: -
V: TRBV30
D: -
J: TRBJ2-7
CDR3: CAWSVDGTYEQYF
DNA: TGTGCCTGGAGTGTAGACGGGACCTACGAGCAGTACTTC

length: 17
size: many
V: TRBV5-1
D: -
J: TRBJ2-3
CDR3: CASSSFQTVRFTDTQYF
DNA: TGCGCCAGCAGCTCTTTCCAGACAGTCAGATTCACAGATACGCAGTATTTT

length: 14
size: few
V: TRBV12-3/TRBV12-4
D: TRBD1
J: TRBJ1-4
CDR3: CASSAGGHTEKLFF
DNA: TGTGCCAGCAGTGCAGGGGGCCATACCGAAAAACTGTTTTTT

length: 14
size: many
V: TRBV7-2
D: TRBD2
J: TRBJ2-7
CDR3: CASSLKRDSYEQYF
DNA: TGTGCCAGCAGTCTTAAGCGGGACTCCTACGAGCAGTACTTC

length: 16
size: -
V: TRBV6-5
D: -
J: TRBJ1-1
CDR3: CASISPRRGGNTEAFF
DNA: TGTGCCAGCATTAGTCCTCGGAGGGGAGGTAACACTGAAGCTTTCTTT

length: 18
size: few
V: TRBV15
D: TRBD1
J: TRBJ2-7
CDR3: CATSLSRDRGTSWHEQYF
DNA: TGTGCCACCAGCTTGAGCCGGGACAGGGGCACTAGCTGGCACGAGCAGTACTTC

length: 16
size: many
V: TRBV6-5
D: -
J: TRBJ2-4
CDR3: CASSWGRTLAKNIQYF
DNA: TGTGCCAGCAGCTGGGGGAGAACCCTAGCCAAAAACATTCAGTACTTC

length: 15
size: -
V: TRBV5-1
D: TRBD1
J: TRBJ2-7
CDR3: CASNSEGTGPNEQYF
DNA: TGCGCCAGCAACTCTGAGGGGACAGGGCCGAACGAGCAGTACTTC

length: 19
size: -
V: TRBV5-1
D: -
J: TRBJ2-1
CDR3: CASSFDPTEGLHSYNEQFF
DNA: TGCGCCAGCAGTTTCGACCCGACTGAGGGACTTCACTCCTACAATGAGCAGTTCTTC

length: 11
size: few
V: TRBV20-1
D: -
J: TRBJ2-1
CDR3: CSASHEGEQFF
DNA: TGCAGTGCTAGCCACGAAGGTGAGCAGTTCTTC

length: 13
size: -
V: TRBV6-5
D: -
J: TRBJ2-1
CDR3: CASSYGQTNEQFF
DNA: TGTGCCAGCAGTTACGGACAGACCAATGAGCAGTTCTTC

length: 15
size: few
V: TRBV5-6
D: TRBD2
J: TRBJ2-1
CDR3: CASSLWASGRDEQFF
DNA: TGTGCCAGCAGCTTGTGGGCTAGCGGAAGGGATGAGCAGTTCTTC

length: 16
size: many
V: TRBV28
D: -
J: TRBJ2-1
CDR3: CASSPESGWVYNEQFF
DNA: TGTGCCAGCAGTCCTGAGAGCGGGTGGGTCTACAATGAGCAGTTCTTC

length: 14
size: few
V: TRBV12-3/TRBV12-4
D: -
J: TRBJ2-5
CDR3: CASSWTAKWETQYF
DNA: TGTGCCAGCAGTTGGACTGCCAAGTGGGAGACCCAGTACTTC

length: 14
size: few
V: TRBV5-1
D: TRBD1
J: TRBJ2-7
CDR3: CASSLGTGFYEQYF
DNA: TGCGCCAGCAGCTTGGGGACAGGGTTCTACGAGCAGTACTTC

length: 12
size: few
V: TRBV12-3/TRBV12-4
D: -
J: TRBJ1-1
CDR3: CASSYKNTEAFF
DNA: TGTGCCAGCAGTTACAAAAACACTGAAGCTTTCTTT

length: 16
size: few
V: TRBV12-3/TRBV12-4
D: TRBD1
J: TRBJ1-5
CDR3: CASSQTGTGPNQPQHF
DNA: TGTGCCAGCAGTCAAACCGGGACAGGGCCCAATCAGCCCCAGCATTTT

length: 16
size: -
V: TRBV25-1
D: TRBD2
J: TRBJ2-1
CDR3: CASSEWGTTTHNEQFF
DNA: TGTGCCAGCAGTGAATGGGGGACTACTACCCACAATGAGCAGTTCTTC

length: 12
size: many
V: TRBV6-5
D: TRBD2
J: TRBJ2-3
CDR3: CASSSGGDTQYF
DNA: TGCGCCAGCAGCAGCGGGGGGGATACGCAGTATTTT

length: 12
size: few
V: TRBV5-1
D: -
J: TRBJ1-1
CDR3: CASRLTGDRAFF
DNA: TGCGCCAGCAGGCTGACAGGAGACCGAGCTTTCTTT

length: 15
size: -
V: TRBV9
D: -
J: TRBJ1-3
CDR3: CASSPRGGRGNTIYF
DNA: TGTGCCAGCAGCCCCCGTGGGGGACGTGGAAACACCATATATTTT

length: 15
size: many
V: TRBV10-3
D: -
J: TRBJ2-3
CDR3: CAIRRGGESTDTQYF
DNA: TGTGCCATCAGGCGAGGCGGGGAGAGCACAGATACGCAGTATTTT

length: 14
size: many
V: TRBV10-2
D: TRBD2
J: TRBJ2-5
CDR3: CASQDWGGKETQYF
DNA: TGCGCCAGCCAAGACTGGGGGGGAAAAGAGACCCAGTACTTC

length: 16
size: few
V: TRBV6-2/TRBV6-3
D: TRBD1
J: TRBJ1-1
CDR3: CASNPRTGGSVTEAFF
DNA: TGTGCCAGCAATCCCAGGACAGGGGGCTCGGTCACTGAAGCTTTCTTT

length: 15
size: -
V: TRBV4-3
D: TRBD1
J: TRBJ2-7
CDR3: CASSQYRQGGYEQYF
DNA: TGCGCCAGCAGCCAATACCGACAGGGGGGGTACGAGCAGTACTTC